This T cell receptor beta chain appears in the sequencing data of a study of cytomegalovirus exposure and HLA in healthy donors. Study-level background: Around 77 million unique TCRs from HLA-typed donors made up an early data release.

V gave up 8 bases and J gave up 7 bases; unmatched junction bases: 9. CDR3 size: 13 residues. CDR1 SGHDN and CDR2 FVKESK come from the germline V gene. The donors (healthy individuals) were bone marrow donors. The study, taken as a whole, reports: In vitro data verified a few CMV-associated chains as specific for CMV antigens. Trimming of TCR beta V- and J-genes showed a link, identified in a later analysis, to a missense DCLRE1C variant.

With regard to this clone: Antigen: not known.

The PCR used 60 Vbeta and 13 Jbeta primers. Sequencing was performed with immunoSEQ multiplex PCR; in TCRdb, only in-frame clones are kept and a portion is missing. Seen here are about 130,000 clones, about 64% observed once, and the top ten hold 2% to 3%. The clonotype originates from a woman aged 40 to 50 in good health and CMV-seronegative. The genes are TRBV14 and TRBJ2-3; TRBD2 aligns across 7 bases. Sequenced input: PBMCs. The CDR3 spells CASGRGREYTQYF. CDR3 nucleotides: TGTGCCAGCGGACGGGGGAGGGAGTATACGCAGTATTTT.